This T cell receptor (beta chain) emerged from a study of OX40 agonist ivuxolimab in advanced cancers. Study outcomes and limitations: CD4+ and CD8+ blood T cells expanded clonally by week 6 at 0.1 to 3.0 mg/kg. Antigen targets of the expanded peripheral T cells went undetermined.

Repertoires were generated with immunoSEQ multiplex PCR, while TCRdb's copy carries only in-frame clones and drops some. The sample holds over 100,000 clones, about nine tenths seen once. No patient had autoimmune disease or received systemic immunosuppression. Peripheral blood came from all dose cohorts at three timepoints. This CDR3 region has 12 residues. Germline lookup yields CDR1 WNHNN and CDR2 SYGVQD (reference sequence). Trimming left V 6 bases short and J 7 bases short, with 13 bases between. This clone has a handful of counts. No antigen is known for it. This TCR was recovered from an adult with an advanced solid tumor such as melanoma, head and neck, liver or kidney cancer. Source: CD4+ or CD8+ T cells sorted from blood, taken in a trial of the OX40 agonist ivuxolimab. This rearrangement joins TRBV10-1 to TRBJ2-7, with D unresolved. CDR3 sequence reads: CASSRDLGEQYF. As DNA, the CDR3 is TGCGCCAGCAGCCGAGATCTAGGGGAGCAGTACTTC.